The TCR beta chain described here comes from a study of blood T cells in healthy people across ages. V shed 3 bases and J shed 5 bases, with 16 bases lying between them. Germline CDR1 is SQVTM and CDR2 is ANQGSEA. The CDR3 spans 14 residues. This clonotype was recorded only once. PCR was performed a second time for roughly 7 to 12 cycles using a sample-barcoded 5' primer and a J-beta primer mix. A 12-random-nucleotide template-switch adaptor tagged each cDNA molecule. Using its own MiXCR run on the 5' RACE reads, TCRdb lists one record per CDR3 protein. This table has just under 550,000 distinct CDR3 sequences, 24% appearing once. The sample also formed part of further work on T cells of mothers and their children. This second study says: Sequencing revealed no T cell clones that were persistent and microchimeric.

Material for sequencing was blood. The chain has TRBV29-1 and TRBJ1-2; D call uncertain. The sequence came from a boy younger than 18 in good health. CDR3: CSVESDPSSYGYTF. DNA of the CDR3: TGCAGCGTTGAGTCGGACCCCTCGTCATATGGCTACACCTTC.